Listed below are T cell receptor beta chains from one sample, sequenced in a study of T cell responses to AZD1222 COVID-19 vaccine. Clones were read by immunoSEQ multiplex PCR, and TCRdb kept only the in-frame ones, dropping some. The sample lists about 180,000 clones, roughly 93% occurring once. Sample: peripheral blood, taken 28 days after the second dose of the MenACWY control vaccine. The receptor set was obtained from an adult who received the MenACWY meningococcal vaccine as a control. Each CDR3 is given with its conserved first and last residue. The D gene is left open where the match is weak. A clone size is listed for some rows: how often the clone was seen (once, few, many), or a class if it is expanded.

d_gene: TRBD1; abundance: NA; j_gene: TRBJ1-2; v_gene: TRBV5-4; CDR3nt: TGTGCCAGCAGCTTGCCAGGGGGGGCCTATGGCTACACCTTC; CDR3aa: CASSLPGGAYGYTF
d_gene: NA; abundance: NA; j_gene: TRBJ1-1; v_gene: TRBV19; CDR3nt: TGTGCCAGCCGGGACACCACGAACACTGAAGCTTTCTTT; CDR3aa: CASRDTTNTEAFF
d_gene: NA; abundance: NA; j_gene: TRBJ1-1; v_gene: TRBV10-3; CDR3nt: TGTGCCATCAGATCTCAGGGGCTAGACACTGAAGCTTTCTTT; CDR3aa: CAIRSQGLDTEAFF
d_gene: TRBD1; abundance: NA; j_gene: TRBJ1-1; v_gene: TRBV2; CDR3nt: TGTGCCAGCACTACAGGGGGCGTGAACACTGAAGCTTTCTTT; CDR3aa: CASTTGGVNTEAFF
d_gene: NA; abundance: NA; j_gene: TRBJ2-7; v_gene: TRBV4-2; CDR3nt: TGTGCCAGCAGCGGGGAACGGACCGGAGCCTACGAGCAGTACTTC; CDR3aa: CASSGERTGAYEQYF
d_gene: NA; abundance: NA; j_gene: TRBJ1-4; v_gene: TRBV30; CDR3nt: TGTGCCTGGGCAGTGGGAGTACAAGATGAAAAACTGTTTTTT; CDR3aa: CAWAVGVQDEKLFF
d_gene: NA; abundance: NA; j_gene: TRBJ1-5; v_gene: TRBV18; CDR3nt: TGTGCCAGCTCACGGGATAGCAATCAGCCCCAGCATTTT; CDR3aa: CASSRDSNQPQHF
d_gene: TRBD2; abundance: NA; j_gene: TRBJ2-5; v_gene: TRBV5-4; CDR3nt: TGTGCCAGCAGCCCGAGGACTAGCGGAAGGGAAGAGACCCAGTACTTC; CDR3aa: CASSPRTSGREETQYF
d_gene: TRBD1; abundance: NA; j_gene: TRBJ1-2; v_gene: TRBV6-5; CDR3nt: TGTGCCAGCAGAGCGACAGGGGCGAACTATGGCTACACCTTC; CDR3aa: CASRATGANYGYTF
d_gene: NA; abundance: NA; j_gene: TRBJ2-1; v_gene: TRBV7-2; CDR3nt: TGTGCCAGCAGCTTAGCCCCAGAATACAATGAGCAGTTCTTC; CDR3aa: CASSLAPEYNEQFF
d_gene: NA; abundance: NA; j_gene: TRBJ2-1; v_gene: TRBV5-1; CDR3nt: TGCGCCAGCAGCCCGCAGGGGCCCAATGAGCAGTTCTTC; CDR3aa: CASSPQGPNEQFF
d_gene: NA; abundance: NA; j_gene: TRBJ1-3; v_gene: TRBV19; CDR3nt: TGTGCCAGTAGCCCTACAGTCGCCTCTGGAAACACCATATATTTT; CDR3aa: CASSPTVASGNTIYF
d_gene: NA; abundance: NA; j_gene: TRBJ1-3; v_gene: TRBV7-7; CDR3nt: TGTGCCAGCAGCTCCGGGGCTGGAAACACCATATATTTT; CDR3aa: CASSSGAGNTIYF
d_gene: NA; abundance: once; j_gene: TRBJ1-3; v_gene: TRBV20-1; CDR3nt: TGCAGTGCTAGTAGGAACGATGGAAACACCATATATTTT; CDR3aa: CSASRNDGNTIYF
d_gene: TRBD2; abundance: NA; j_gene: TRBJ2-1; v_gene: TRBV5-1; CDR3nt: TGCGCCAGCAGCTGGGAGGGTTCCTACAATGAGCAGTTCTTC; CDR3aa: CASSWEGSYNEQFF
d_gene: NA; abundance: NA; j_gene: TRBJ2-2; v_gene: TRBV9; CDR3nt: TGTGCCAGCAGCACCAGCGAGGGGGAGCTGTTTTTT; CDR3aa: CASSTSEGELFF
d_gene: NA; abundance: NA; j_gene: TRBJ1-5; v_gene: TRBV19; CDR3nt: TGTGCCAGTAGTATACTAGGCGTGAGCGCGGAGAGCAATCAGCCCCAGCATTTT; CDR3aa: CASSILGVSAESNQPQHF
d_gene: NA; abundance: NA; j_gene: TRBJ1-3; v_gene: TRBV4-2; CDR3nt: TGTGCCAGCAGCCAAGAACCCTCTGGAAACACCATATATTTT; CDR3aa: CASSQEPSGNTIYF
d_gene: NA; abundance: NA; j_gene: TRBJ1-2; v_gene: TRBV12-3/TRBV12-4; CDR3nt: TGTGCCAGCAGCATATCAGGGTTCTATGGCTACACCTTC; CDR3aa: CASSISGFYGYTF
d_gene: TRBD1; abundance: NA; j_gene: TRBJ1-3; v_gene: TRBV7-9; CDR3nt: TGTGCCAGCAGCCACGACAGGGGATTAGACACCATATATTTT; CDR3aa: CASSHDRGLDTIYF
d_gene: TRBD1; abundance: NA; j_gene: TRBJ1-2; v_gene: TRBV7-2; CDR3nt: TGTGCCAGCGGCCAGGGGGGATCCTATGGCTACACCTTC; CDR3aa: CASGQGGSYGYTF
d_gene: TRBD2; abundance: NA; j_gene: TRBJ2-1; v_gene: TRBV5-5; CDR3nt: TGTGCCAGCAGCTATGGACCGGGACTAGCGGGGGGGCACAATGAGCAGTTCTTC; CDR3aa: CASSYGPGLAGGHNEQFF
d_gene: TRBD1; abundance: NA; j_gene: TRBJ1-4; v_gene: TRBV6-5; CDR3nt: TGTGCCAGCAGTTACTCTCGACAGGGGAGGGAAAAACTGTTTTTT; CDR3aa: CASSYSRQGREKLFF
d_gene: TRBD2; abundance: NA; j_gene: TRBJ2-1; v_gene: TRBV7-2; CDR3nt: TGTGCCAGCAGCCCCGGGACTAGCGGGGGGGAAAATGAGCAGTTCTTC; CDR3aa: CASSPGTSGGENEQFF
d_gene: NA; abundance: NA; j_gene: TRBJ1-2; v_gene: TRBV6-1; CDR3nt: TGTGCCAGCAGTGACGTGGTTAACTATGGCTACACCTTC; CDR3aa: CASSDVVNYGYTF
d_gene: NA; abundance: NA; j_gene: TRBJ1-2; v_gene: TRBV18; CDR3nt: TGTGCCAGCTCACCGCGGACGGAGGATGGCTACACCTTC; CDR3aa: CASSPRTEDGYTF
d_gene: NA; abundance: NA; j_gene: TRBJ1-2; v_gene: TRBV6-5; CDR3nt: TGTGCCAGCAGTTCAAGGGGGTGGGGCTACACCTTC; CDR3aa: CASSSRGWGYTF
d_gene: NA; abundance: NA; j_gene: TRBJ2-1; v_gene: TRBV5-4; CDR3nt: TGTGCCAGCAGCTTGGAAGGAGGGAGGACAGAGCAGTTCTTC; CDR3aa: CASSLEGGRTEQFF
d_gene: TRBD1; abundance: few; j_gene: TRBJ2-2; v_gene: TRBV6-2/TRBV6-3; CDR3nt: TGTGCCAGCAGTTACGGTTTAGGGGGCCATAGGGACACCGGGGAGCTGTTTTTT; CDR3aa: CASSYGLGGHRDTGELFF
d_gene: TRBD2; abundance: NA; j_gene: TRBJ2-2; v_gene: TRBV7-2; CDR3nt: TGTGCCAGCAGCTTAGGCGGCGGGGGGAACACCGGGGAGCTGTTTTTT; CDR3aa: CASSLGGGGNTGELFF
d_gene: TRBD1; abundance: once; j_gene: TRBJ1-4; v_gene: TRBV30; CDR3nt: TGTGCCTGGAGTCTAGGACAGGGGACTGAAAAACTGTTTTTT; CDR3aa: CAWSLGQGTEKLFF
d_gene: NA; abundance: NA; j_gene: TRBJ2-2; v_gene: TRBV30; CDR3nt: TGTGCCTGGAGTCGGCCTGGGGGTGGCGGGGAGCTGTTTTTT; CDR3aa: CAWSRPGGGGELFF
d_gene: NA; abundance: once; j_gene: TRBJ2-5; v_gene: TRBV7-3; CDR3nt: TGTGCCAGCAGCTTAACAAAAGAGACCCAGTACTTC; CDR3aa: CASSLTKETQYF
d_gene: TRBD1; abundance: NA; j_gene: TRBJ1-2; v_gene: TRBV2; CDR3nt: TGTGCCAGCAGTTTTGGACAGGGCCTTAACTATGGCTACACCTTC; CDR3aa: CASSFGQGLNYGYTF
d_gene: NA; abundance: few; j_gene: TRBJ1-4; v_gene: TRBV27; CDR3nt: TGTGCCAGCAGTTTGGGCAGCCGACCCACGGGGTGGGAAAAACTGTTTTTT; CDR3aa: CASSLGSRPTGWEKLFF
d_gene: NA; abundance: few; j_gene: TRBJ2-1; v_gene: TRBV19; CDR3nt: TGTGCCAGTAGGGGGGGTTACAATGAGCAGTTCTTC; CDR3aa: CASRGGYNEQFF
d_gene: NA; abundance: NA; j_gene: TRBJ1-1; v_gene: TRBV6-5; CDR3nt: TGTGCCAGCAACAAAGGGGTGGCTGGCACTGAAGCTTTCTTT; CDR3aa: CASNKGVAGTEAFF
d_gene: NA; abundance: few; j_gene: TRBJ1-1; v_gene: TRBV5-5; CDR3nt: TGTGCCAGCAGCTTGTTTGCGAACACTGAAGCTTTCTTT; CDR3aa: CASSLFANTEAFF
d_gene: TRBD1; abundance: NA; j_gene: TRBJ1-2; v_gene: TRBV6-5; CDR3nt: TGTGCCAGCCAAGGAGGGGGCTCTAACTATGGCTACACCTTC; CDR3aa: CASQGGGSNYGYTF
d_gene: NA; abundance: NA; j_gene: TRBJ1-1; v_gene: TRBV6-5; CDR3nt: TGTGCCAGCAGTTACTCCGACATGGGGCTCACTGAAGCTTTCTTT; CDR3aa: CASSYSDMGLTEAFF
d_gene: NA; abundance: NA; j_gene: TRBJ1-1; v_gene: TRBV10-3; CDR3nt: TGTGCCATCAGTGATAGACAGTCGAACACTGAAGCTTTCTTT; CDR3aa: CAISDRQSNTEAFF
d_gene: NA; abundance: NA; j_gene: TRBJ2-7; v_gene: TRBV5-4; CDR3nt: TGTGCCAGCAGCCTCGATATCATCTACGAGCAGTACTTC; CDR3aa: CASSLDIIYEQYF
d_gene: NA; abundance: NA; j_gene: TRBJ1-1; v_gene: TRBV12-3/TRBV12-4; CDR3nt: TGTGCCAGCAGTTTCGCAGGGCCCACTGAAGCTTTCTTT; CDR3aa: CASSFAGPTEAFF
d_gene: NA; abundance: NA; j_gene: TRBJ2-5; v_gene: TRBV5-4; CDR3nt: TGTGCCAGCAGCTTGGATGGCGAGACCCAGTACTTC; CDR3aa: CASSLDGETQYF
d_gene: NA; abundance: NA; j_gene: TRBJ1-5; v_gene: TRBV19; CDR3nt: TGTGCCAGTAGAAAAGGGCGGAATCAGCCCCAGCATTTT; CDR3aa: CASRKGRNQPQHF